The 31 T cell receptor beta chains below were found in one sample sequenced in a study of blood T cells in healthy people across ages (dated by TCRdb to the mid-2010s). Libraries came from 5' RACE. The sequencer was an Illumina HiSeq 2500. A second roughly 7 to 12 cycle PCR used a sample-barcoded 5' primer and a J-beta primer mix. TCRdb trimmed the raw reads at Q25, called clones with MiXCR and kept productive beta chains. Rows with a matching CDR3 protein are joined into one entry that keeps the most common DNA and genes. Recorded for this sample are around 780,000 distinct CDR3 sequences; 20% to 30% of them occurred a single time. Around 2.9% of the sample is taken by the ten largest. These same records also appear under a second study, on T cells of mothers and their children.

Sequenced input: blood. The receptors originated from a boy between 10 and 17 years old in good health.

The V gene is TRBV6-1, the J gene TRBJ2-1; 8 bases fit TRBD2. CDR3 length equals 15 residues. After removal of 4 bases from V and 5 bases from J, the junction contained 7 bases not matched to a gene. Germline V gene data show CDR1 as MNHNS and CDR2 as SASEGT. CDR3 protein: CASSALGRGDNEQFF. CDR3 coding DNA: TGTGCCAGCAGTGCCTTGGGGCGGGGGGACAATGAGCAGTTCTTC.

The chain combines TRBV3-1 with TRBJ1-1; 9 bases line up with TRBD1. The V gene's germline CDR1 is LGHDT and CDR2 YNNKEL (reference sequence). The CDR3 loop spans 14 amino acids. V shed 4 bases and J 6 bases; nucleotides not matched to a gene: 6. CDR3 amino acids: CASSLGTGYAEAFF. CDR3 in DNA: TGTGCCAGCAGCCTCGGGACAGGGTACGCTGAAGCTTTCTTT.

The genes are TRBV2 and TRBJ1-1, with 9 nucleotides matching TRBD1. With V trimmed by 6 bases and J by 5 bases, 10 bases remained unmatched. There are 15 residues in the CDR3. Per germline, CDR1 SNHLY and CDR2 FYNNEI. CDR3 in amino acids: CASSLHPGQGTEAFF. For the CDR3, the DNA is TGTGCCAGCAGCCTCCATCCGGGACAGGGAACTGAAGCTTTCTTT.

The CDR3 DNA reads as TGTGCCAGCAGCGTAGCTCAGGGGAAAGAGACCCAGTACTTC. It translates to CASSVAQGKETQYF. V usage is TRBV9 and J usage is TRBJ2-5; the D gene is possibly TRBD1 (6 bases). The CDR3 contains 14 residues. V was cut by 0 bases and J by 3 bases, with 9 bases left in between. The germline gives CDR1 SGDLS, CDR2 YYNGEE.

This clonotype has just a few counts. The CDR3 DNA is TGCGCCAGCAGCTTGAACAATCTGGGCGGTAGAGCTTTCTTT. Amino acids: CASSLNNLGGRAFF. The gene calls are TRBV5-1 and TRBJ1-1, with D hard to call. Germline values: CDR1 SGHRS, CDR2 YFSETQ. CDR3 size: 14 residues. Trimming cost V 1 base and J 10 bases, with 17 bases left between them.

The gene calls are TRBV20-1 and TRBJ2-5; 8 positions match TRBD2. The end of the DNA aligns better with TRBJ2-7, so the J call may be wrong. The CDR3 is 16 residues long. Germline V lookup: CDR1 DFQATT, CDR2 SNEGSKA (reference sequence). DNA for the CDR3: TGCAGTGCTAGAGATATCCTAGCGGGTCCCACCTACGAGCAGTACTTC. Translating gives CSARDILAGPTYEQYF.

This clonotype appeared a few times. CDR3 coding DNA: TGTGCCAGCAGTAGACAGGGGGGAAACACTGAAGCTTTCTTT. The encoded protein is CASSRQGGNTEAFF. The chain uses TRBV12-3 or TRBV12-4 and TRBJ1-1; 9 positions agree with TRBD1. With V trimmed by 5 bases and J by 2 bases, 3 bases remained unmatched. CDR3 length equals 14 residues.

The chain combines TRBV12-3 or TRBV12-4 with TRBJ1-2; D remains ambiguous. V lost 4 bases and J lost 4, with 13 bases in between. There are 14 residues in the CDR3. CDR3 sequence (DNA): TGTGCCAGCAGTTCGCGGAGGATTGGCTATGGCTACACCTTC. Encoded protein: CASSSRRIGYGYTF.

This clonotype was observed a few times. V gene TRBV20-1 combines with J gene TRBJ1-2; no clear D. Germline CDR1 is DFQATT and CDR2 is SNEGSKA (reference sequence). Trimming took 0 bases from V and 5 from J, leaving 10 bases between them. This CDR3 comprises 13 residues. The CDR3 loop is CSARDLAAYGYTF. CDR3 nucleotide sequence: TGCAGTGCTAGAGATTTGGCAGCTTATGGCTACACCTTC.

In this sample, this clonotype turned up a few times. Sequence at one end of the junction differs from germline and may be a read error. This chain uses TRBV28 with TRBJ2-5; 7 positions match TRBD1. CDR3 size: 12 residues. Germline lookup yields CDR1 MDHEN and CDR2 SYDVKM. The CDR3 DNA follows: TGTGCCTGCAGGGGGTCCTCGGAGACCCAGTACTTC. This encodes CACRGSSETQYF.

The chain carries TRBV15 and TRBJ2-1, with D unresolved. This CDR3 spans 14 amino acids. From germline, CDR1 is LNHNV and CDR2 YYDKDF (reference sequence). Between the trimmed V and J ends, which lost 7 bases and 1 base, there was a span of 11 bases. DNA for the CDR3: TGTGCCACCAAAGGCCTTTTATCCTACAATGAGCAGTTCTTC. Its translation: CATKGLLSYNEQFF.

This clonotype showed up just a few times. This rearrangement joins TRBV29-1 to TRBJ2-1; D ambiguous. Germline loops: CDR1 SQVTM, CDR2 ANQGSEA. CDR3 size: 14 residues. Trimming removed 6 bases at V and 0 bases at J, with 12 bases between. The CDR3 bases are TGCAGCGTGGCGGCGGATAGCTCCTACAATGAGCAGTTCTTC. Encoded protein: CSVAADSSYNEQFF.

The rearrangement uses TRBV7-3 and TRBJ2-1; 7 bases match TRBD2. Germline CDR1 is SGHTA and CDR2 is FQGTGA. CDR3 length: 16 residues. With 2 bases clipped from V and 9 bases from J, the junction kept 13 bases outside the gene matches. CDR3 residues: CASSLAGAGPPGEQFF. CDR3 sequence (DNA): TGTGCCAGCAGCTTAGCGGGAGCCGGACCCCCGGGTGAGCAGTTCTTC.

The rearrangement links TRBV3-1 to TRBJ1-4, with 9 bases lining up with TRBD1. This CDR3 has 15 residues. The V segment lost 0 bases and the J segment 5 bases; nucleotides outside the gene matches: 1. Germline lookup yields CDR1 LGHDT and CDR2 YNNKEL (reference sequence). CDR3 region: CASSQEDRGNEKLFF. CDR3 in DNA: TGTGCCAGCAGCCAAGAGGACAGGGGAAATGAAAAACTGTTTTTT.

There are a few counts of this clonotype. This chain joins TRBV20-1 and TRBJ2-5; 8 bases are shared with TRBD1. The J call is doubtful: the DNA matches TRBJ2-1 better. Germline V gives CDR1 DFQATT, CDR2 SNEGSKA (reference sequence). CDR3 length: 15 residues. The CDR3 reads CSASIPGGRDNEQFF. As DNA, the CDR3 is TGCAGTGCCTCTATACCAGGGGGCAGGGACAATGAGCAGTTCTTC.

The rearrangement uses TRBV6-1 and TRBJ2-1; D is undetermined. This CDR3 is 14 amino acids long. V gave up 3 bases and J gave up 9 bases, with 15 bases separating them. Germline V gene data show CDR1 as MNHNS and CDR2 as SASEGT. The CDR3 DNA follows: TGTGCCAGCAGTGAGGGGTTTTACCTCGGTGAGCAGTTCTTC. This translates into CASSEGFYLGEQFF.

The V gene is TRBV7-9, the J gene TRBJ2-1, with D perhaps TRBD1 (6 bases). The ends were cut back, 5 bases at V and 6 bases at J, with 14 bases in the middle. The CDR3 consists of 14 residues. Germline V CDR1 and CDR2: SEHNR, FQNEAQ (reference sequence). Here the CDR3 reads CASSPRQDGNEQFF. The CDR3 DNA reads as TGTGCCAGCAGCCCCCGACAGGATGGCAATGAGCAGTTCTTC.

Comment on this clonotype: One end of the junction fails to match germline, which may point to a read error. J is TRBJ2-3 and V is TRBV5-1; 8 bases agree with TRBD1. This CDR3 contains 15 residues. Germline V lookup: CDR1 SGHRS, CDR2 YFSETQ. The CDR3 DNA follows: TGCACCAGCAGCTTAAAGGACAGGGACACAGATACGCAGTATTTT. Protein product: CTSSLKDRDTDTQYF.

A remark on this clonotype: A read error may produce the germline difference seen at one junction end. The chain links TRBV7-6 to TRBJ2-1, with 10 bases lining up with TRBD2. The CDR3 has 17 amino acids. Germline V lookup: CDR1 SGHVS, CDR2 FNYEAQ. In DNA, the CDR3 is TGTGCCAGCAGCTTAGCGGCTCTAGCGGGGGTCGGGGATGAGCAGTTCTTT. Translated: CASSLAALAGVGDEQFF.

Only a few counts were recorded for this clonotype. The chain carries TRBV7-9 and TRBJ2-7; 7 bases are a match to TRBD2. Per the germline V gene, CDR1 is SEHNR and CDR2 is FQNEAQ (reference sequence). The CDR3 extends over 12 amino acids. Trimming took 6 bases from V and 6 from J; bases not matched to a gene: 5. CDR3 residues: CASREGGAEQYF. CDR3 DNA: TGTGCCAGCAGAGAGGGAGGGGCCGAGCAGTACTTC.

The table lists this clonotype with a few counts. The chain links TRBV5-4 to TRBJ1-2; TRBD1 matches at 9 bases. Germline-derived CDR1 and CDR2 are SGHNT and YYREEE (reference sequence). CDR3 length equals 15 residues. Trimming took 5 bases from V and 4 from J; bases not matched to a gene: 9. The CDR3 protein is CASSSDRGFLYGYTF. CDR3 nucleotide sequence: TGTGCCAGCAGTTCGGACAGGGGATTTCTCTATGGCTACACCTTC.

V gene TRBV6-1 combines with J gene TRBJ1-4; D ambiguous. The CDR3 totals 14 residues. Trimming removed 3 bases at V and 6 bases at J, with 11 bases between. The germline V gene has CDR1 MNHNS and CDR2 SASEGT. The CDR3 loop is CASSEHNKDEKLFF. The CDR3 nucleotides are TGTGCCAGCAGTGAGCATAATAAGGATGAAAAACTGTTTTTT.

This clonotype has just a few counts. V gene TRBV10-3 combines with J gene TRBJ2-7; possible D gene TRBD1, 6 bases. CDR3 length equals 16 residues. Germline CDR1 reads ENHRY; CDR2 reads SYGVKD. The germline V and J ends were trimmed by 0 bases and 0 bases, with 12 bases remaining between them. The DNA of the CDR3 is TGTGCCATCAGTGAGTCGACAGGCCTAAGCTCCTACGAGCAGTACTTC. This sequence encodes CAISESTGLSSYEQYF.

V gene TRBV12-3 or TRBV12-4 combines with J gene TRBJ2-2, with unresolved D. There are 14 residues in the CDR3. V dropped 6 bases and J dropped 2 bases, with 10 bases sitting between them. The DNA for the CDR3 is TGTGCCAGCAGCCCCGGCCTTAACACCGGGGAGCTGTTTTTT. Encoded protein: CASSPGLNTGELFF.

This sequence joins TRBV29-1 and TRBJ2-3; maybe TRBD2 (7 bases). This CDR3 has 19 amino acids. Germline CDR1 and CDR2: SQVTM and ANQGSEA. Trimming stripped 2 bases from V and 4 bases from J, with 28 bases between. For the CDR3, the DNA is TGCAGCGTTGAACTCTGGGACACTGCAGCGGGGACTTACCCAGATACGCAGTATTTT. Protein sequence: CSVELWDTAAGTYPDTQYF.

This chain connects TRBV6-5 to TRBJ2-1; TRBD1 might be the D (6 bases). The CDR3 sequence is 14 residues long. The germline V gene encodes CDR1 MNHEY and CDR2 SVGAGI. Deletions cut 2 bases from V and 6 bases from J, with 11 bases between. The CDR3 sequence: CASSYGYRVNEQFF. The CDR3 DNA reads TGTGCCAGCAGTTACGGTTACAGGGTCAATGAGCAGTTCTTC.

The gene calls are TRBV6-6 and TRBJ2-5, with D unresolved. CDR3 length equals 12 residues. Between the trimmed V and J ends, which lost 2 bases and 4 bases, there was a span of 5 bases. Germline CDR1 is MNHNY and CDR2 is SVGAGI (reference sequence). The chain's CDR3 is CASSYASETQYF. CDR3 sequence (DNA): TGTGCCAGCAGTTACGCTTCAGAGACCCAGTACTTC.

This clonotype has just one count. The J gene is TRBJ1-6, the V gene TRBV7-9; D uncertain. The CDR3 is 13 residues long. The germline V gene encodes CDR1 SEHNR and CDR2 FQNEAQ (reference sequence). V lost 7 bases and J lost 6, with 10 bases in between. CDR3 region: CASTQDANSPLHF. CDR3 bases: TGTGCCAGCACCCAGGACGCTAATTCACCCCTCCACTTT.

There are a few counts of this clonotype. V is TRBV6-6 and J is TRBJ1-6; TRBD1 aligns across 7 bases. The junction had 6 bases not matched to a gene; V was cut back by 4 bases and J by 6 bases. Per germline, CDR1 MNHNY and CDR2 SVGAGI (reference sequence). CDR3 length: 15 amino acids. The CDR3 loop is CASSLTGSGNSPLHF. CDR3 sequence (DNA): TGTGCCAGCAGTTTGACAGGGAGCGGTAATTCACCCCTCCACTTT.

V gene TRBV9 combines with J gene TRBJ2-2; 7 bases map to TRBD2. With 0 bases clipped from V and 2 bases from J, the junction kept 4 bases outside the gene matches. This CDR3 has 16 amino acids. Per germline, CDR1 SGDLS and CDR2 YYNGEE. The CDR3 sequence: CASSVVPSGNTGELFF. The DNA for the CDR3 is TGTGCCAGCAGCGTAGTTCCTAGCGGCAACACCGGGGAGCTGTTTTTT.

This sequence joins TRBV28 and TRBJ2-4; D is uncertain. This CDR3 spans 18 amino acids. Per the germline V gene, CDR1 is MDHEN and CDR2 is SYDVKM. Trimming cost V 5 bases and J 3 bases, with 23 bases left between them. CDR3 loop: CASSQLFGGWVDKNIQYF. CDR3 bases: TGTGCCAGCAGTCAACTCTTTGGCGGTTGGGTTGACAAAAACATTCAGTACTTC.